These 13 T cell receptor beta chains were sequenced from one sample in a study of blood T cell repertoires in COVID-19. Some clones are missing from TCRdb's copy, which holds only in-frame ones; the method was immunoSEQ multiplex PCR. Found here are roughly 230,000 clones, nearly 90% of them singletons; the top ten hold roughly 4%. The sequenced material came from PBMCs or T cells enriched from blood (not recorded which). The origin of the receptors is a woman aged 25 to 39 with acute COVID-19.

The chain uses TRBV5-4 and TRBJ1-2; 7 bases are a match to TRBD1. V was pared by 4 bases and J by 8 bases, with 14 bases of the junction left unmatched. The germline V gene encodes CDR1 SGHNT and CDR2 YYREEE (reference sequence). The CDR3 has 15 amino acids. The CDR3 sequence is CASSPRTGDKEGYTF. The CDR3 DNA reads TGTGCCAGCAGCCCCCGGACAGGAGACAAGGAGGGCTACACCTTC.

The chain couples TRBV5-5 to TRBJ1-6; D is possibly TRBD1 (5 bases). Between the trimmed V and J ends, which lost 4 bases and 1 base, there was a span of 18 bases. Germline V CDR1 and CDR2: SGHKS, YYEKEE (reference sequence). There are 18 residues in the CDR3. The DNA for the CDR3 is TGTGCCAGCAGCCCCCCACTCCGGGGGGTGTCCTATAATTCACCCCTCCACTTT. As protein: CASSPPLRGVSYNSPLHF.

V and J are TRBV2 and TRBJ1-5; TRBD1 is a possible D gene (6 bases). The V end was cut by 4 bases, the J end by 3 bases, with 10 bases between. The CDR3 covers 14 residues. The germline CDR1 and CDR2 sequences are SNHLY and FYNNEI. The CDR3 coding sequence is TGTGCCAGCAGTGGGTGGACAGACAATCAGCCCCAGCATTTT. Translating gives CASSGWTDNQPQHF. Full variable domain (missing parts from reference TRBV2 and TRBJ1-5): EPEVTQTPSHQVTQMGQEVILRCVPISNHLYFYWYRQILGQKVEFLVSFYNNEISEKSEIFDDQFSVERPDGSNFTLKIRSTKLEDSAMYFCASSGWTDNQPQHFGDGTRLSIL.

For the CDR3, the DNA is TGTGCCAGCAGTTTTACAGGGGAATACGAGCAGTACTTC. This encodes CASSFTGEYEQYF. V and J are TRBV27 and TRBJ2-7; 7 bases are shared with TRBD1. V shed 3 bases and J 4 bases; nucleotides not matched to a gene: 3. Germline CDR1 is MNHEY and CDR2 is SMNVEV (reference sequence). The CDR3 is made up of 13 amino acids.

This chain links TRBV30 with TRBJ2-6; 7 nucleotides match TRBD2. There are 15 residues in the CDR3. Germline values: CDR1 GTSNPN, CDR2 SVGIG (reference sequence). DNA for the CDR3: TGTGCAAACAGCGGGGATATCTCTGGGGCCAACGTCCTGACTTTC. Protein sequence: CANSGDISGANVLTF.

This CDR3 is CASSKGSGLQETQYF. The CDR3 DNA reads TGTGCCAGCAGCAAAGGTTCAGGCCTCCAAGAGACCCAGTACTTC. This chain joins TRBV21-1 and TRBJ2-5; the table's D call of TRBD1 was not tested on the DNA. TRBV21-1 represents a pseudogene. The CDR3 is 15 residues long.

This sequence joins TRBV30 and TRBJ2-7, with 10 bases that match TRBD1. With V trimmed by 3 bases and J by 3 bases, 5 bases remained unmatched. This CDR3 has 14 residues. Per the germline V gene, CDR1 is GTSNPN and CDR2 is SVGIG (reference sequence). CDR3 nucleotides: TGTGCCTGGAGAAACCGGGACAGGGGCTACGAGCAGTACTTC. This encodes CAWRNRDRGYEQYF.

The chain has TRBV7-2 and TRBJ2-7; TRBD1 matches at 8 bases. The germline V gene encodes CDR1 SGHTA and CDR2 FQGNSA. Unmatched junction bases numbered 14, after V lost 3 bases and J lost 4 bases. The CDR3 is 17 amino acids. CDR3 in amino acids: CASSFGPGTGASYEQYF. The CDR3 DNA reads as TGTGCCAGCAGCTTTGGCCCTGGGACAGGCGCCTCTTACGAGCAGTACTTC.

The CDR3 DNA is TGTGCCAGCAGTAGGGGCCGACCGGTGTTTCAAAGGACGGCTGACTATGGCTACACCTTC. Amino acid sequence: CASSRGRPVFQRTADYGYTF. The rearrangement uses TRBV27 and TRBJ1-2, with D possibly TRBD1 on 5 matching bases. CDR3 length: 20 residues. V lost 5 bases, J lost 3 bases, and 31 bases lay in between. Germline-derived CDR1 and CDR2 are MNHEY and SMNVEV (reference sequence).

The chain employs TRBV2 and TRBJ1-2; D call uncertain. This CDR3 has 15 residues. V gave up 1 base and J gave up 1 base, with 10 bases separating them. In germline, CDR1 is SNHLY, CDR2 FYNNEI. Written as DNA, the CDR3 is TGTGCCAGCAGTGAAGAGAGGATCCTTAACTATGGCTACACCTTC. Amino acid sequence: CASSEERILNYGYTF.

The CDR3 DNA is TGTGCCAGTACGGGAGTGCTGGACACTGAAGCTTTCTTT. Protein: CASTGVLDTEAFF. V is TRBV19 and J is TRBJ1-1; D unresolved. The CDR3 is made up of 13 amino acids. V shed 7 bases and J shed 3 bases, with 12 bases lying between them. CDR1 LNHDA and CDR2 SQIVND come from the germline V gene (reference sequence). Combining the CDR3 with reference TRBV19 and TRBJ1-1 gives the whole variable domain DGGITQSPKYLFRKEGQNVTLSCEQNLNHDAMYWYRQDPGQGLRLIYYSQIVNDFQKGDIAEGYSVSREKKESFPLTVTSAQKNPTAFYLCASTGVLDTEAFFGQGTRLTVV.

The genes are TRBV2 and TRBJ1-3; D is undetermined. With 5 bases removed from V and 1 base from J, the gap between germline ends came to 12 bases. CDR1 is SNHLY, CDR2 FYNNEI, per germline. The CDR3 is made up of 15 amino acids. This CDR3 is CASSTGAPSGNTIYF. The CDR3 region has the DNA TGTGCCAGCAGTACTGGAGCGCCGTCTGGAAACACCATATATTTT.

The chain employs TRBV11-3 and TRBJ1-6; D gene unclear. V was pared by 6 bases and J by 10 bases, with 13 bases between. The CDR3 extends over 13 amino acids. Germline V gives CDR1 SGHNT, CDR2 YENEEA. The CDR3 nucleotides read TGTGCCAGCAGTTCAAACTATGTATCACCCCTCCACTTT. Its protein is CASSSNYVSPLHF.